This T cell receptor beta chain emerged from a study of T-cell memory formation after mild COVID-19. TCRdb used MiXCR to reprocess the 5' RACE reads, holding one entry per CDR3 protein. The sample yields roughly 140,000 distinct CDR3 sequences, around 14% seen once. CDR1 SEHNR and CDR2 FQNEAQ come from the germline V gene (reference sequence). The CDR3 has 13 residues. Trimming took 3 bases from V and 9 from J, leaving 12 bases between them. Input material: PBMCs or a T cell subset sorted from them (not recorded which). J is TRBJ2-1 and V is TRBV7-9; D is perhaps TRBD1 or TRBD2 (5 bases each). The receptor was isolated from an adult woman who had mild COVID-19 (a few samples of this study predate the infection). Cell type and time point are not known. CDR3 amino acids: CASSFEGNPEQFF. CDR3 DNA sequence: TGTGCCAGCAGCTTTGAGGGGAATCCTGAGCAGTTCTTC.